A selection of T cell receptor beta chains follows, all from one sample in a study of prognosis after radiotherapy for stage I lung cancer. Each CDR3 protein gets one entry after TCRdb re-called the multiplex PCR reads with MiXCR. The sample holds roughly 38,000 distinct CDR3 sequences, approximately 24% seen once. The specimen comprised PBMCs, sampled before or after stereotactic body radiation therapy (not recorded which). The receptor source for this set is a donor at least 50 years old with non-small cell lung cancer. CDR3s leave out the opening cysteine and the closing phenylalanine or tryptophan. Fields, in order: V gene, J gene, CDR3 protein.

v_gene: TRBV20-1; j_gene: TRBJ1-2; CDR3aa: SAPRPRDYGYT
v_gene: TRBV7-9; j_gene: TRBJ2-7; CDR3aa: ASSTGTGRSEQY
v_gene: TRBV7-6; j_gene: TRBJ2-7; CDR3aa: ASSPRGAEQY
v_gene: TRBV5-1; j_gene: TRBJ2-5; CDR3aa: ASSLAGQGETQY
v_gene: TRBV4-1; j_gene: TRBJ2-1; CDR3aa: ASSQVASGSYEQF
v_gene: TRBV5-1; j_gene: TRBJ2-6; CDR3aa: ASSLGETWTLRANVLT
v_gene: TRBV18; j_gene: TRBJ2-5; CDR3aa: ASSRREQETQY
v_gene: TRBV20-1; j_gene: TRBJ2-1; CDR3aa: SARRLANEQF
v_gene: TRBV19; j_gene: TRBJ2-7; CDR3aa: ASSIMNSYEQY
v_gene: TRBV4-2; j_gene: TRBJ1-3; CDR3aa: ASSQGKQGDTIY
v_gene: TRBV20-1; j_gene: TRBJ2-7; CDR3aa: SARGGVAGGSSYEQY
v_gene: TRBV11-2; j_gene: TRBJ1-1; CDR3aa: ASSLRGEGPLRNTEAF
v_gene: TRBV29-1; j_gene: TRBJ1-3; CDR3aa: SAGLPGGGNTIY
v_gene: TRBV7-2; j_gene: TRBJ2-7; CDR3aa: ASSARQGTGDEQY
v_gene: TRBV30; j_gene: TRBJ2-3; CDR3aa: AWSVARGGTDTQY
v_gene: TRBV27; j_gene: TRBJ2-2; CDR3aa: ASTSNTGELF
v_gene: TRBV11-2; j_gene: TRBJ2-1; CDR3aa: ASSFASGGDEQF
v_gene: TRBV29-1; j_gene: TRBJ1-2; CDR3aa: SSREAANYGYT
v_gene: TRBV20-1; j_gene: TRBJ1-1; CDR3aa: SAPSGGSEAF
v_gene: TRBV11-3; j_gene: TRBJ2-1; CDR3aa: ASSLWGGEQF
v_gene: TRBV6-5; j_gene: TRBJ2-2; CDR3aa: ASSFSGTGRTGELF
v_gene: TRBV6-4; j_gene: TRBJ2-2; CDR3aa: ASSDRGGSTGELF
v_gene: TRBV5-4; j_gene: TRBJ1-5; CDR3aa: ASSFTGSDQPQH
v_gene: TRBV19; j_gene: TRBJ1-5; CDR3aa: ASVSTEGQSQPQH
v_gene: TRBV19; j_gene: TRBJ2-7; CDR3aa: ASSRDPRRVEQY